This T cell receptor beta chain was recorded in a study of blood T cell repertoires in COVID-19. Study-wide background: Italy, Spain and the United States were the sources of the convalescent and acute COVID-19 samples. T cells, B-cell-depleted T cells, or PBMCs supplied cDNA or gDNA.

Germline-derived CDR1 and CDR2 are MNHEY and SMNVEV (reference sequence). This CDR3 region has 16 residues. V dropped 3 bases and J dropped 7 bases, with 18 bases sitting between them. The authors' processing: Quantification of nucleated cells was approximated via reference gene primer amplification. Generated by immunoSEQ multiplex PCR, the TCRdb table keeps only in-frame clones and is missing some. The V and J calls and the clone size are those of that table, but D and trimming were determined from the DNA. The data contain fewer than 200,000 clones, approximately 83% of them singletons. This clonotype originated in a woman of 80 years or more with acute or convalescent COVID-19. The sequenced material came from peripheral blood. The chain carries TRBV27 and TRBJ1-4, with D maybe TRBD1 (6 bases). CDR3 residues: CASSFFGQPSGEKLFF. The CDR3 coding sequence is TGTGCCAGCAGTTTTTTTGGACAGCCTTCGGGTGAAAAACTGTTTTTT.